This T cell receptor beta chain was sequenced for a study of naive and memory T cell subsets. This clonotype was seen more than once but under ten times. The CDR3 length is 13 residues. V lost 3 bases and J lost 6, with 11 bases in between. An equimolar mix of two oligonucleotides served as the beta constant-region primer for TRBC1 and TRBC2. Ligated cDNA was amplified by four rounds of PCR with nested alpha and beta constant-region primers and SP2. Using its own MiXCR run on the UMI-ligation and nested PCR reads, TCRdb lists one record per CDR3 protein. This sample carries roughly 8,000 distinct CDR3 sequences, roughly 29% of them seen once, and the ten largest clones take less than 70%. Cells stained for CD3, CD4, CD8, CD45RA and CD27 were sorted into four subsets. EMRA cells were CD45RA+CD27-, and effector memory cells CD45RA-CD27-.

The specimen was CD8+ TEMRA cells from blood. Subset specified: effector memory re-expressing CD45RA, CD45RA+ CD27-. The chain joins TRBV12-3 or TRBV12-4 to TRBJ1-1; D might be TRBD1 (5 bases). The receptor comes from a human donor in good health. The CDR3 region has the DNA TGTGCCAGCAGTTTCTCTGGCAGGGCTGAAGCTTTCTTT. This sequence encodes CASSFSGRAEAFF.